Listed below are T cell receptor beta chains from one sample, sequenced in a study of blood T cell repertoires in COVID-19. Profiling relied on immunoSEQ multiplex PCR, and the TCRdb table lists in-frame clones only, not all of them. The sample holds 94,000 or so clones; almost 90% are singletons and the top ten take roughly 7.4%. The sequencing sample was made of peripheral blood. These receptors all stem from an older woman with acute or convalescent COVID-19. CDR3s include the opening cysteine and the closing phenylalanine or tryptophan. The D gene is left open where the match is weak. Size is omitted from some rows. Given values are once, few, many or a class for expanded clones.

clone_size	cdr3_length	v_call	j_call	d_call	cdr3_aa	cdr3_nt
NA	14	TRBV15	TRBJ2-2	NA	CATSRESSPGELFF	TGTGCCACCAGCAGAGAATCCTCCCCCGGGGAGCTGTTTTTT
NA	16	TRBV3-1/TRBV3-2	TRBJ2-1	TRBD2	CASSLPGTSVYNEQFF	TGTGCCAGCAGCCTCCCCGGGACTAGCGTATACAATGAGCAGTTCTTC
NA	17	TRBV5-1	TRBJ1-6	NA	CASSPGAASSYNSPLHF	TGCGCCAGCAGTCCCGGTGCGGCTAGCTCCTATAATTCACCCCTCCACTTT
NA	16	TRBV5-4	TRBJ2-5	TRBD2	CASSFKAGGYQETQYF	TGTGCCAGCAGCTTTAAGGCGGGGGGGTACCAAGAGACCCAGTACTTC
once	12	TRBV10-3	TRBJ1-1	NA	CAISESRTEAFF	TGTGCCATCAGTGAGTCGCGCACTGAAGCTTTCTTT
NA	15	TRBV19	TRBJ1-2	NA	CASSIDHTRARGYTF	TGTGCCAGTAGTATCGACCATACTAGGGCCCGTGGCTACACCTTC
NA	15	TRBV6-5	TRBJ2-7	NA	CASSYSLENPGEQYF	TGTGCCAGCAGTTACTCGCTAGAAAATCCGGGCGAGCAGTACTTC
NA	12	TRBV28	TRBJ1-5	TRBD1	CASRTGVQPQHF	TGTGCCAGCAGAACAGGGGTTCAGCCCCAGCATTTT
NA	17	TRBV5-4	TRBJ2-7	NA	CASSQAPEQIRNYEQYF	TGTGCCAGCAGCCAAGCCCCCGAACAGATTCGAAACTACGAGCAGTACTTC
NA	14	TRBV6-5	TRBJ2-7	TRBD2	CASRVLAGGNEQYF	TGTGCCAGCAGGGTCCTAGCGGGAGGGAACGAGCAGTACTTC
NA	16	TRBV5-1	TRBJ2-2	NA	CASSSTGILNTGELFF	TGCGCCAGCAGCTCAACAGGTATCCTTAACACCGGGGAGCTGTTTTTT
NA	13	TRBV15	TRBJ1-2	NA	CATSRVQNYGYTF	TGTGCCACCAGCAGAGTACAGAACTATGGCTACACCTTC
NA	14	TRBV15	TRBJ2-1	NA	CATSREGRANEQFF	TGTGCCACCAGCAGAGAAGGCAGGGCCAATGAGCAGTTCTTC
NA	13	TRBV29-1	TRBJ2-7	TRBD1	CSVEGGQLYEQYF	TGCAGCGTTGAAGGGGGACAGCTCTACGAGCAGTACTTC
NA	14	TRBV3-1/TRBV3-2	TRBJ1-2	NA	CASSLGGVFNGYTF	TGTGCCAGCAGCCTAGGGGGGGTATTTAATGGCTACACCTTC
NA	12	TRBV19	TRBJ2-7	TRBD1	CASSSGQNEQYF	TGTGCCAGTAGTTCGGGACAGAACGAGCAGTACTTC
NA	15	TRBV19	TRBJ2-2	NA	CASSIKRANTGELFF	TGTGCCAGTAGTATTAAGCGTGCGAACACCGGGGAGCTGTTTTTT
few	14	TRBV9	TRBJ1-1	NA	CASSVAGGSSEAFF	TGTGCCAGCAGCGTAGCTGGGGGCTCTTCTGAAGCTTTCTTT
NA	14	TRBV2	TRBJ1-1	TRBD1	CASSLDRGNTEAFF	TGTGCCAGCAGTCTGGACAGGGGGAACACTGAAGCTTTCTTT
NA	15	TRBV3-1/TRBV3-2	TRBJ1-4	NA	CASSPQGATNEKLFF	TGTGCCAGCAGCCCCCAGGGTGCAACTAATGAAAAACTGTTTTTT
NA	15	TRBV10-3	TRBJ2-1	NA	CAISREVGGTMRQFF	TGTGCCATCAGTAGGGAGGTGGGGGGGACAATGAGGCAGTTCTTC